A single TCR beta chain is shown here with its context. Its antigen is currently not known. There are no base qualities to consult, and no much larger clone falls within one base. The immunoSEQ Assay, a bias-controlled multiplex PCR, was used to amplify TCRbeta CDR3 regions from genomic DNA. The paper's processing steps were these. The number of nucleated cells in each sample was estimated from the amplification of reference gene primers within the assay. Sequence reads were collapsed and filtered to measure the absolute abundance of every unique TCRbeta CDR3 rearrangement. For each sample, productive Simpson clonality was calculated as the square root of Simpson's diversity index across productive rearrangements. The clones in this table, taken by TCRdb from immuneACCESS, are in-frame only. Not every clone is retained; where verified, under half of the shortfall comes from an unresolved V gene, and the cause of the rest is unknown. V, J and clone size are those of that table, while D and trimming were read from the DNA. Present in this sample are about 98,000 clones, about 81% of which were seen just once. The top ten clones comprise roughly 25% of the sample.

This specimen belongs to a study of blood T cell repertoires in COVID-19 (dated by TCRdb to the early 2020s). Describing the broader study: Samples covering the acute and convalescent phases of COVID-19 were provided by collaborators in the United States, Italy and Spain. The prospective study material was composed of cDNA or gDNA derived from T cells, B-cell-depleted T cells, or PBMCs. Deeply sampled blood TCRbeta repertoires from subjects exposed to, actively infected with, or recovered from COVID-19 were included in the dataset. The repertoires were made available in a free public database intended to serve as a resource for research on the immune response to SARS-CoV-2. The samples were drawn from two sources: the first 160 participants of the ongoing ImmuneRACE study, and fewer than 1,500 subjects contributed by 6 global collaborators. Nearly every sample came with metadata listing a de-identified subject ID, COVID-19 status, age in years and sex. Where available, HLA class I and class II types were taken from metadata supplied by the sample provider and were not determined by assay-based typing. What the work shows at the level of the full study, not this receptor alone: Clinical and demographic metadata were provided uncurated, with the amount varying by source and participant.

In the germline V gene (reference sequence), CDR1 corresponds to SGHNT and CDR2 to YYREEE. The CDR3 holds 16 amino acids from the cysteine to the phenylalanine. The DNA shown is the 48-base CDR3, in frame from base 1. The junction carries 23 bases between V and J, which are trimmed by 4 bases and 6 bases respectively. Collaborating institutions collected whole blood in K2EDTA tubes following their own protocols. For TCRbeta analysis, collaborators shipped samples in one of three forms: frozen whole blood, isolated PBMCs, or DNA extracted from either of those sample types. This chain joins TRBV5-4 to TRBJ2-7; a tentative D call is TRBD1 (7 bases match). Sample: peripheral blood. The sequence was collected from a man between 70 and 80 years old with acute or convalescent COVID-19. The DNA sequence follows: TGTGCCAGCAGCCCCCGGAGGCAGGGGGGATCCACCGAGCAGTACTTC. The resulting protein is CASSPRRQGGSTEQYF.